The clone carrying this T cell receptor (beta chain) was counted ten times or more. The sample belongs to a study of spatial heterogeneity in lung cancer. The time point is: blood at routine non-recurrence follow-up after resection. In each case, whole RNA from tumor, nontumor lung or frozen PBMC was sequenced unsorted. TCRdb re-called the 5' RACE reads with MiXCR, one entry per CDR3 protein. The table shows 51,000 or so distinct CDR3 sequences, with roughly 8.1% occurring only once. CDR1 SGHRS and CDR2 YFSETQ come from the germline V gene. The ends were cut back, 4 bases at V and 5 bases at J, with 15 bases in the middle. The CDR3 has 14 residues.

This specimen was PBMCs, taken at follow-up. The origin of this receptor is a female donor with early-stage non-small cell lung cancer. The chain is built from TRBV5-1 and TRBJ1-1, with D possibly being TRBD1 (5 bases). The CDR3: CASSPHQGDTEAFF. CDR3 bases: TGCGCCAGCAGCCCCCACCAGGGAGATACTGAAGCTTTCTTT.